The 12 T cell receptor beta chains reported below all come from one sample, sequenced in a study of T-cell reconstitution after alpha-beta-depleted transplantation in children. Unique molecular identifiers were incorporated into the prepared TCRbeta library. MiXCR, run by TCRdb on the PCR reads, gives a single entry per CDR3 protein. Of about 1,000,000 distinct CDR3 sequences listed, about 29% were seen once; the top ten hold roughly 27%. Here the sequenced sample was PBMCs, mostly from graft donor cells, taken 360 days after TCRalphabeta/CD19-depleted stem cell transplant. Receptor source: a boy in the first two years of life who had a stem cell transplant for SCID, so the T cells may come from the graft donor.

This clonotype was observed a handful of times. This chain links TRBV20-1 with TRBJ1-1; D is ambiguous. This CDR3 is built from 16 residues. Trimming cost V 0 bases and J 0 bases, with 14 bases left between them. Germline CDR1 and CDR2: DFQATT and SNEGSKA (reference sequence). The CDR3 is CSARDHVTAMNTEAFF. In nucleotides, the CDR3 is TGCAGTGCTAGAGATCACGTCACAGCTATGAACACTGAAGCTTTCTTT.

V is TRBV5-1 and J is TRBJ2-3; 7 positions agree with TRBD2. Germline lookup yields CDR1 SGHRS and CDR2 YFSETQ. The CDR3 totals 14 residues. V trimming: 7 bases; J trimming: 3 bases; junction bases outside the gene matches: 8. CDR3 residues: CASGPGGWTDTQYF. The DNA of the CDR3 is TGCGCCAGCGGGCCGGGGGGATGGACAGATACGCAGTATTTT.

The chain recombines TRBV20-1 with TRBJ2-7; no reliable D call. The CDR3 consists of 11 residues. Trimming stripped 6 bases from V and 5 bases from J, with 11 bases between. Germline lookup yields CDR1 DFQATT and CDR2 SNEGSKA (reference sequence). The CDR3 loop reads CSAKRLNEQYF. The CDR3 DNA is TGCAGTGCGAAGAGGTTGAACGAGCAGTACTTC.

The table lists this clonotype with a few counts. This chain uses TRBV3-1 with TRBJ2-5, with 10 bases fitting TRBD2. The CDR3 is 16 amino acids. The germline gives CDR1 LGHDT, CDR2 YNNKEL (reference sequence). Germline trimming cut 4 bases from V and 2 bases from J; bases unmatched to any gene: 7. The CDR3, as DNA: TGTGCCAGCAGCCCAAGAGGACTAGCGGCGCAAGAGACCCAGTACTTC. It translates to CASSPRGLAAQETQYF.

The rearrangement joins TRBV3-1 to TRBJ1-1; D unclear. Germline CDR1 and CDR2: LGHDT and YNNKEL (reference sequence). V was trimmed by 1 base and J by 5 bases, leaving 8 bases between them. This CDR3 contains 13 residues. The CDR3 DNA sequence: TGTGCCAGCAGCCAAGTTGGTGCTACTGAAGCTTTCTTT. Encoded protein: CASSQVGATEAFF.

In this sample, this clonotype turned up once. The rearrangement uses TRBV5-1 and TRBJ2-1, with D unresolved. Trimming took off 0 bases at V and 11 bases at J, with 15 bases between the two ends. The germline V gene encodes CDR1 SGHRS and CDR2 YFSETQ. This CDR3 is 14 amino acids long. Here the CDR3 DNA reads TGCGCCAGCAGCTTGGGGGTTGGGTTGACCAAGCAGTTCTTC. This encodes CASSLGVGLTKQFF.

This clonotype appeared a few times. This chain links TRBV12-3 or TRBV12-4 with TRBJ1-5; 8 bases map to TRBD1. V lost 2 bases, J lost 5 bases, and 5 bases stayed unmatched. CDR3 length: 15 residues. Here the CDR3 reads CASSLWAGGDQPQHF. In DNA, the CDR3 is TGTGCCAGCAGTTTATGGGCAGGGGGCGATCAGCCCCAGCATTTT.

This chain links TRBV10-2 with TRBJ2-1; 8 bases are shared with TRBD2. The CDR3 covers 17 residues. Germline V gene sequence: CDR1 WSHSY, CDR2 SAAADI. V lost 8 bases to trimming and J lost 4 bases; unmatched junction nucleotides: 16. In DNA form, the CDR3 reads TGCGCCAGCTTAGGTTTTGAGGGACTAGAGCCTTACAATGAGCAGTTCTTC. This codes for CASLGFEGLEPYNEQFF.

The rearrangement uses TRBV30 and TRBJ1-5; D is uncertain. The germline V and J ends were trimmed by 4 bases and 6 bases, with 13 bases remaining between them. CDR1 GTSNPN and CDR2 SVGIG come from the germline V gene (reference sequence). This CDR3 has 13 amino acids. Here the CDR3 reads CAWTSTPSQPQHF. In DNA form, the CDR3 reads TGTGCCTGGACCAGCACACCGTCTCAGCCCCAGCATTTT.

This clonotype appeared a single time. The V call is TRBV7-2, the J call TRBJ2-3, with 10 bases identical to TRBD2. CDR3 size: 15 residues. The V segment lost 8 bases and the J segment 0 bases; nucleotides outside the gene matches: 5. The germline V gene encodes CDR1 SGHTA and CDR2 FQGNSA. The CDR3 bases are TGTGCCAGCGACCCTAGCGGGGGAAGCACAGATACGCAGTATTTT. Protein: CASDPSGGSTDTQYF.

This clonotype has just a few counts. V usage is TRBV15 and J usage is TRBJ1-2, with 8 bases identical to TRBD1. This CDR3 spans 15 amino acids. Trimming removed 2 bases from V and 4 bases from J; junction bases left unmatched: 6. The germline V gene encodes CDR1 LNHNV and CDR2 YYDKDF (reference sequence). The CDR3 DNA reads as TGTGCCACCAGCAGATCCCGGACAGGGCCCTATGGCTACACCTTC. Its protein product is CATSRSRTGPYGYTF.

The genes are TRBV3-1 and TRBJ2-3, with 12 bases lining up with TRBD2. J gave up 6 bases and V 3 bases, and 10 bases lay outside the gene matches. The germline CDR1 and CDR2 sequences are LGHDT and YNNKEL (reference sequence). CDR3 length: 17 residues. Here the CDR3 DNA reads TGTGCCAGCAGCCACCGCAGACTAGCGGGGGTCCCGGATACGCAGTATTTT. Protein sequence: CASSHRRLAGVPDTQYF.